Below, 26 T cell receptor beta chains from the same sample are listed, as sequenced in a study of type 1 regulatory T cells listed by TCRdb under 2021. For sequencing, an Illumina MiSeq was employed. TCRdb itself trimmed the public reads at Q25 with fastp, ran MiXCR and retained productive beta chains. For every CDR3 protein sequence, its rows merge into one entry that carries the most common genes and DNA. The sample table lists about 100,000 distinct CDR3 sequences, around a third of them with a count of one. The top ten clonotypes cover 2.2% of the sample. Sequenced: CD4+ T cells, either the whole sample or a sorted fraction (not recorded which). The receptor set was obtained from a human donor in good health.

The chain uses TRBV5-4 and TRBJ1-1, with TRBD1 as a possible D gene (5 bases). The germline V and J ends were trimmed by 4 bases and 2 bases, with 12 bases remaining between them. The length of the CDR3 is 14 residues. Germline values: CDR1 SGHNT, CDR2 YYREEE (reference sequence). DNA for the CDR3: TGTGCCAGCAGCGACGAGGGGACCAACACTGAAGCTTTCTTT. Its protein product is CASSDEGTNTEAFF.

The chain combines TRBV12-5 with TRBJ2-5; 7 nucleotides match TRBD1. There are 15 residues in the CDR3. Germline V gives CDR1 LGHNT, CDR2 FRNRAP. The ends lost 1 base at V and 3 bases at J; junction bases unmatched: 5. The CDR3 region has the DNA TGTGCTAGTGGTTTGGAGGGGGCCCGGAAAGAGACCCAGTACTTC. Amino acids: CASGLEGARKETQYF. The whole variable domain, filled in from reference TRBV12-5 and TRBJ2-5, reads DARVTQTPRHKVTEMGQEVTMRCQPILGHNTVFWYRQTMMQGLELLAYFRNRAPLDDSGMPKDRFSAEMPDATLATLKIQPSEPRDSAVYFCASGLEGARKETQYFGPGTRLLVL.

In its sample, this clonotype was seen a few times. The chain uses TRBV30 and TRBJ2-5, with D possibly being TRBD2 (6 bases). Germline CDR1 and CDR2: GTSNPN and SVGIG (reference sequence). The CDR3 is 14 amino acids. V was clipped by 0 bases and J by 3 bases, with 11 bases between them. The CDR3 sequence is CAWSVRGLEETQYF. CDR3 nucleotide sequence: TGTGCCTGGAGTGTACGGGGACTTGAAGAGACCCAGTACTTC.

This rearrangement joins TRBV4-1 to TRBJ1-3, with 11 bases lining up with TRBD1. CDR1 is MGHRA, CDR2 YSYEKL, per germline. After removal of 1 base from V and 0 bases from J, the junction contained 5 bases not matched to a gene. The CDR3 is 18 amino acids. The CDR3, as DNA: TGCGCCAGCAGCCAAGCCTGGGACAGGGGGGACTCTGGAAACACCATATATTTT. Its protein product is CASSQAWDRGDSGNTIYF.

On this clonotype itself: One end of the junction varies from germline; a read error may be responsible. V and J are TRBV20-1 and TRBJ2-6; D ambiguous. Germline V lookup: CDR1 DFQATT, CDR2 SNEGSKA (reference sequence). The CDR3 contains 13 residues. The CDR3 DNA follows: TGCAGTGCTAGTTACTCTGCGGCCAACGTCCTGACTTTC. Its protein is CSASYSAANVLTF.

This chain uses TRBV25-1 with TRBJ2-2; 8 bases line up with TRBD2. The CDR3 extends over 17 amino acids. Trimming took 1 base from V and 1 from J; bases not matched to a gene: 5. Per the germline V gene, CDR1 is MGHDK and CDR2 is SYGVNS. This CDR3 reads CASSELTGGLNTGELFF. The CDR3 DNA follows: TGTGCCAGCAGTGAATTGACGGGAGGGTTGAACACCGGGGAGCTGTTTTTT.

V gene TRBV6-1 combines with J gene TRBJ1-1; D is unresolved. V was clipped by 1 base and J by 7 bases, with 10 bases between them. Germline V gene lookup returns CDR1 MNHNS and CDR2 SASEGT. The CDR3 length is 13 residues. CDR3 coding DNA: TGTGCCAGCAGTGAAGTCATCATGATTGAAGCTTTCTTT. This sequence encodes CASSEVIMIEAFF.

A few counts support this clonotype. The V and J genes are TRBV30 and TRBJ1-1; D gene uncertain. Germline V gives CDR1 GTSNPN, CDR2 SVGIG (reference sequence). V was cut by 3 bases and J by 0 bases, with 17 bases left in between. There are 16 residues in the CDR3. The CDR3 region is CAWRADPGRVNTEAFF. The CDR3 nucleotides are TGTGCCTGGAGAGCCGATCCAGGTAGGGTGAACACTGAAGCTTTCTTT.

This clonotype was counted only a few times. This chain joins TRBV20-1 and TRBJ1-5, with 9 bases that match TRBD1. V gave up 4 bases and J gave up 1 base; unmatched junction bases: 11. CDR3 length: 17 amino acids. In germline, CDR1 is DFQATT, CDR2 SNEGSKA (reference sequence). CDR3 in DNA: TGCAGTGCTAAGGGACAGGGAGCGGGGGGAAGCAATCAGCCCCAGCATTTT. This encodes CSAKGQGAGGSNQPQHF.

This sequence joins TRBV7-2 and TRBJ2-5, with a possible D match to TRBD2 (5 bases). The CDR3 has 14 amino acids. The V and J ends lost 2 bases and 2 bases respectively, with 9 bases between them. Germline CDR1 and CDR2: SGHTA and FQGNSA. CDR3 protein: CASSLWSGQETQYF. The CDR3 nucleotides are TGTGCCAGCAGCTTATGGAGCGGACAAGAGACCCAGTACTTC.

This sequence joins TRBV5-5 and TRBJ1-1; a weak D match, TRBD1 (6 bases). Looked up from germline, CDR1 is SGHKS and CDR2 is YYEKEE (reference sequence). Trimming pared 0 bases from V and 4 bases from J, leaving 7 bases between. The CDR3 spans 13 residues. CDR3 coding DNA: TGTGCCAGCAGCTTGGGCAGGGGCACTGAAGCTTTCTTT. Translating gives CASSLGRGTEAFF.

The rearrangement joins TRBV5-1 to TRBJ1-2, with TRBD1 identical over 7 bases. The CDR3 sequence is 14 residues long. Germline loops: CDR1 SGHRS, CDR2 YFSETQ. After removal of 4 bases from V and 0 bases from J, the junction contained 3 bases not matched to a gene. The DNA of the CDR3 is TGCGCCAGCAGCGGCGGGACAGCTAACTATGGCTACACCTTC. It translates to CASSGGTANYGYTF.

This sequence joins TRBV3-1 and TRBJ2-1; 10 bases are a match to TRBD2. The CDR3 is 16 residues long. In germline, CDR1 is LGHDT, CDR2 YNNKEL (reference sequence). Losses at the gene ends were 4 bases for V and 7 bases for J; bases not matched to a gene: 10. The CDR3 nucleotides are TGTGCCAGCAGCCCCTTAGCGGGGGGAACGCGAAATGAGCAGTTCTTC. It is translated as CASSPLAGGTRNEQFF.

DNA of the CDR3: TGTGCCAGCGAGAGGACCGGGGAGCTGTTTTTT. Protein: CASERTGELFF. V and J are TRBV6-6 and TRBJ2-2; D is ambiguous. Trimming removed 8 bases from V and 5 bases from J, with 6 bases in between. From germline, CDR1 is MNHNY and CDR2 SVGAGI (reference sequence). The CDR3 runs to 11 residues.

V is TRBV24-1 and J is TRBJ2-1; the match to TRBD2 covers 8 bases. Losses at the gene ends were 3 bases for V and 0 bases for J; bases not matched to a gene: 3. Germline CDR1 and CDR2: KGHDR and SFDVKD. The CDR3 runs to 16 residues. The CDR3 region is CATSDPSGSSYNEQFF. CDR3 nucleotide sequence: TGTGCCACCAGTGATCCAAGCGGGAGCTCCTACAATGAGCAGTTCTTC.

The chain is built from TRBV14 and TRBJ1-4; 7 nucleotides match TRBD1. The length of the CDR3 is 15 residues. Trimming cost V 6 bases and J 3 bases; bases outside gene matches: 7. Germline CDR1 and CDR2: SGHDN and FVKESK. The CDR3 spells CASSVRQGANEKLFF. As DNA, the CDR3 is TGTGCCAGCAGTGTTCGACAGGGCGCTAATGAAAAACTGTTTTTT.

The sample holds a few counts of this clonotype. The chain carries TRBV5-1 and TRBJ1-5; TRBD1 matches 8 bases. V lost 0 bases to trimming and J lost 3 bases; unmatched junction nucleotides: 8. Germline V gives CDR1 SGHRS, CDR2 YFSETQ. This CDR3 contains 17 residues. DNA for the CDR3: TGCGCCAGCAGCTTGGTACCGTCCCAGGGGGCCAATCAGCCCCAGCATTTT. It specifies CASSLVPSQGANQPQHF.

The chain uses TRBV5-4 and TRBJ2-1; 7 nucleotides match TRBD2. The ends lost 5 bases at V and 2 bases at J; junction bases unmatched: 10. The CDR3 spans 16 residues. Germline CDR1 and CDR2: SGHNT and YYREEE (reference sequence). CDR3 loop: CASRPTLAAPYNEQFF. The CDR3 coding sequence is TGTGCCAGCAGGCCTACTCTAGCGGCCCCCTACAATGAGCAGTTCTTC.

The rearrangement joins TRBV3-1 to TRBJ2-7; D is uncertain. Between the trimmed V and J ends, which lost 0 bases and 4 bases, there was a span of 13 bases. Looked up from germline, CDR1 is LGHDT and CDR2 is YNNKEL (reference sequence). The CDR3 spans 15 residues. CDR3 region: CASSQDFGHGYEQYF. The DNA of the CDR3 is TGTGCCAGCAGCCAAGATTTCGGTCACGGGTACGAGCAGTACTTC.

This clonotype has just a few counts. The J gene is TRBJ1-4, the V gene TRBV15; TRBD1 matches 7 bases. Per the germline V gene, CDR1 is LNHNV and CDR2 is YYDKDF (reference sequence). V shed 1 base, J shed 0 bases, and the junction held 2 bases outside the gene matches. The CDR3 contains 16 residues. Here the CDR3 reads CATSRGQGATNEKLFF. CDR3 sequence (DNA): TGTGCCACCAGCAGAGGACAGGGTGCAACTAATGAAAAACTGTTTTTT.

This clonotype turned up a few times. CDR3 nucleotides: TGTGCCAGCTCACCACCGACAAGGACGGGAGCTTTCTTT. Translating gives CASSPPTRTGAFF. The V gene is TRBV18, the J gene TRBJ1-1; no clear D gene. The CDR3 covers 13 residues. Germline V gene lookup returns CDR1 KGHSH and CDR2 LQKENI. Trimming shortened V by 0 bases and J by 10 bases, and 12 bases separated the two germline ends.

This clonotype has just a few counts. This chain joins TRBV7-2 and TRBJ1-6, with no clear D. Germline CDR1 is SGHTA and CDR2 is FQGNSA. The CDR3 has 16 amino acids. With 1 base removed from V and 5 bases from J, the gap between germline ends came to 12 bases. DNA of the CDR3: TGTGCCAGCAGCTTAGAAGCGGCCGGGAATAATTCACCCCTCCACTTT. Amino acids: CASSLEAAGNNSPLHF.

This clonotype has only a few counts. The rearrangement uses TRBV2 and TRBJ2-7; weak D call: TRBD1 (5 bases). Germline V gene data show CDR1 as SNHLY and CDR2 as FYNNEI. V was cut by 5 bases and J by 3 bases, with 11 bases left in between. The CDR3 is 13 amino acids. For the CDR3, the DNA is TGTGCCAGCAGTCGACAGTTTTACTACGAGCAGTACTTC. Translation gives CASSRQFYYEQYF.

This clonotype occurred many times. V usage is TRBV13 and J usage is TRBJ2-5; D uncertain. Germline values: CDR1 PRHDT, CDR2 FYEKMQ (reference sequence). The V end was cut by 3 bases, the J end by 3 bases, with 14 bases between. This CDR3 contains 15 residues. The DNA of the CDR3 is TGTGCCAGCAGCTTTGTCCTTTCTGAAGAAGAGACCCAGTACTTC. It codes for CASSFVLSEEETQYF.

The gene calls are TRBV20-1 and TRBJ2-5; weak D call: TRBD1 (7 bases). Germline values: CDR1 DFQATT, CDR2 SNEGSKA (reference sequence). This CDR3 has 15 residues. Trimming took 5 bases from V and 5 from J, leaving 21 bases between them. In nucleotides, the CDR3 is TGCAGTGCTCCCCAACTTGGGGACAGCGGGGAGACCCAGTACTTC. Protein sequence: CSAPQLGDSGETQYF.

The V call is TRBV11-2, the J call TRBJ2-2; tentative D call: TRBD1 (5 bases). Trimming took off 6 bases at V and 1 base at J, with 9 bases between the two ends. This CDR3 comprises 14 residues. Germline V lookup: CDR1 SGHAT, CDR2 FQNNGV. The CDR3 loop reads CASSQDRNTGELFF. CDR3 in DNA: TGTGCCAGCAGTCAAGACAGGAACACCGGGGAGCTGTTTTTT. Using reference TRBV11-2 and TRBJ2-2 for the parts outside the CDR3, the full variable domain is EAGVAQSPRYKIIEKRQSVAFWCNPISGHATLYWYQQILGQGPKLLIQFQNNGVVDDSQLPKDRFSAERLKGVDSTLKIQPAKLEDSAVYLCASSQDRNTGELFFGEGSRLTVL.